Given below is one TCR beta chain in context. Antigen specificity is unknown. Sequencing was performed with immunoSEQ multiplex PCR; in TCRdb, only in-frame clones are kept and a portion is missing. The sample has around 44,000 clones; around 80% are singletons. These data originate in a study of vaccination effects on CD4 cells after COVID-19. Background on the study: Post-vaccine samples followed the second dose by a median of 72 days.

Study-level points and caveats: Clones induced by infection and by vaccine showed marked clonal contraction late after vaccination.

V was clipped by 6 bases and J by 4 bases; unmatched bases: 10. The CDR3 covers 17 residues. CDR1 and CDR2 (germline): LGHDT, YNNKEL (reference sequence). A 10-day culture period preceded the isolation of CD4+ T cells. PCR-confirmed SARS-CoV-2 infection occurred in the person between March and December 2020. The cohort was immunized with two doses of either the BNT162b2 or mRNA-1273 vaccine. Half of the medium was exchanged for IL-2 medium on both days 3 and 7. The receptor was derived from a human donor who had a prior SARS-CoV-2 infection. The V and J genes are TRBV3-1 (or the pseudogene TRBV3-2) and TRBJ2-2, with 11 positions matching TRBD2. Source: CD4+ T cells from PBMCs cultured without peptide, taken after COVID-19 vaccination. CDR3 region: CASSLVWLAGGTGELFF. The CDR3 region has the DNA TGTGCCAGCAGTCTCGTATGGCTAGCGGGGGGCACCGGGGAGCTGTTTTTT.